The 2 T cell receptor beta chains presented below share a single source sample, sequenced in a study of blood T cell repertoires in COVID-19. Measured with immunoSEQ multiplex PCR; TCRdb has only the in-frame clones, and not every one. The sample lists approximately 300,000 clones; around 89% were seen once. The sample consisted of peripheral blood. The source is a young man who had recovered from COVID-19.

The J gene is TRBJ2-7, the V gene TRBV7-9, with 8 nucleotides matching TRBD2. The CDR3 has 12 amino acids. The germline CDR1 and CDR2 sequences are SEHNR and FQNEAQ (reference sequence). The J segment lost 7 bases and the V segment lost 6 bases, leaving 5 bases of the junction unmatched. CDR3: CASSLIAGEQYF. The CDR3 nucleotides are TGTGCCAGCAGTTTAATAGCGGGGGAGCAGTACTTC. Full variable domain (missing parts from reference TRBV7-9 and TRBJ2-7): DTGVSQNPRHKITKRGQNVTFRCDPISEHNRLYWYRQTLGQGPEFLTYFQNEAQLEKSRLLSDRFSAERPKGSFSTLEIQRTEQGDSAMYLCASSLIAGEQYFGPGTRLTVT.

Comments on this clone: This specimen includes other DNA sequences encoding the same CDR3. The rearrangement joins TRBV3-1 (or the pseudogene TRBV3-2) to TRBJ1-5, with no clear D. The CDR3 length is 13 residues. V lost 0 bases and J 4 bases, leaving 4 bases between the germline ends. Germline values: CDR1 LGHDT, CDR2 YNNKEL (reference sequence). The CDR3 sequence: CASSQDRNQPQHF. CDR3 bases: TGTGCCAGCAGCCAAGATCGGAATCAGCCCCAGCATTTT.